This TCR beta chain was captured by sequencing in a study of cytomegalovirus exposure and HLA in healthy donors. Study outcomes and limitations: In a later analysis, several top co-occurrence clusters appeared linked to parvovirus B19, influenza, CMV and Epstein-Barr virus.

Note on this clone: Its antigen is currently unknown.

V trimming: 5 bases; J trimming: 3 bases; junction bases outside the gene matches: 13. The germline gives CDR1 LNHDA, CDR2 SQIVND (reference sequence). The CDR3 length is 17 residues. The PCR was carried out with 60 Vbeta primers and 13 Jbeta primers. Sequencing was performed with immunoSEQ multiplex PCR; in TCRdb, only in-frame clones are kept and a portion is missing. Among 160,000 or so clones listed, roughly four fifths were seen once. The receptor comes from a man in his forties in good health and CMV-seronegative. V is TRBV19 and J is TRBJ2-1, with TRBD2 matching 7 bases. Source material: PBMCs. The CDR3 loop reads CASSPLPVAGLYNEQFF. The CDR3 DNA follows: TGTGCCAGTAGTCCTCTCCCTGTAGCGGGCCTCTACAATGAGCAGTTCTTC.